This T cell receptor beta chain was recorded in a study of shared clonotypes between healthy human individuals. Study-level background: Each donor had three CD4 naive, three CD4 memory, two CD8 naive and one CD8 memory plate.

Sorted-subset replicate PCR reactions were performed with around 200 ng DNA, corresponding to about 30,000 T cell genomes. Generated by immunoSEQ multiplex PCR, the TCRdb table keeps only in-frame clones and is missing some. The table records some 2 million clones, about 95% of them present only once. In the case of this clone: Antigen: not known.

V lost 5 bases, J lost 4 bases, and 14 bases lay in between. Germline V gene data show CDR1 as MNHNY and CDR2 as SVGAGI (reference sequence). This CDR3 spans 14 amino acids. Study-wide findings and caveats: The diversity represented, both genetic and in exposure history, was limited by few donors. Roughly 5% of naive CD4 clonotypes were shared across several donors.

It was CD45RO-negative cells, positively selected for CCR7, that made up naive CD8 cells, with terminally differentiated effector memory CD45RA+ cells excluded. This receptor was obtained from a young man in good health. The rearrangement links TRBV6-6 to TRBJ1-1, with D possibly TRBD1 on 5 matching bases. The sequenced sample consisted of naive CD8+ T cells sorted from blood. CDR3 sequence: CASSPGYPSTEAFF. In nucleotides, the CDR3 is TGTGCCAGCAGTCCAGGGTATCCATCCACTGAAGCTTTCTTT.